This T cell receptor beta chain was captured by sequencing in a study of CXCR3-negative and CXCR3-positive naive CD8 T cells. General study points: TRB CDR3s were more hydrophobic in CXCR3-positive than in CXCR3-negative naive cells. Memory CD8+ cells had much lower diversity, and both naive subsets had comparably high diversity.

Germline-derived CDR1 and CDR2 are MNHEY and SVGEGT. The CDR3 loop spans 14 amino acids. Carrying UMI labels, the TRB cDNA libraries were prepared through 5' RACE. Following a re-call of the 5' RACE reads, TCRdb has one entry per CDR3 protein and lacks DNA. The table lists approximately 62,000 distinct CDR3 sequences. Each CD8+ T cell subset was sorted in triplicate, around 300,000 cells each. Definition of naive CD8+ T cells rested on a CD45RO-CCR7+CD27+CD95- profile. With regard to this clonotype: The target antigen is unknown.

The sequence came from a human donor in good health. Some clones in this sample may be carry-over from other donors' samples. The chain is built from TRBV6-2 or TRBV6-3 and TRBJ2-7; TCRdb's assignment of TRBD1 cannot be checked, as there is no DNA. The sequenced sample consisted of naive CXCR3- CD8+ T cells from blood. Subset described: CD45RO-CCR7+CD27+CD95- naive CD8+ T cells lacking CXCR3 (TNR3-). This chain's CDR3 is CASSYEGQHYEQYF.